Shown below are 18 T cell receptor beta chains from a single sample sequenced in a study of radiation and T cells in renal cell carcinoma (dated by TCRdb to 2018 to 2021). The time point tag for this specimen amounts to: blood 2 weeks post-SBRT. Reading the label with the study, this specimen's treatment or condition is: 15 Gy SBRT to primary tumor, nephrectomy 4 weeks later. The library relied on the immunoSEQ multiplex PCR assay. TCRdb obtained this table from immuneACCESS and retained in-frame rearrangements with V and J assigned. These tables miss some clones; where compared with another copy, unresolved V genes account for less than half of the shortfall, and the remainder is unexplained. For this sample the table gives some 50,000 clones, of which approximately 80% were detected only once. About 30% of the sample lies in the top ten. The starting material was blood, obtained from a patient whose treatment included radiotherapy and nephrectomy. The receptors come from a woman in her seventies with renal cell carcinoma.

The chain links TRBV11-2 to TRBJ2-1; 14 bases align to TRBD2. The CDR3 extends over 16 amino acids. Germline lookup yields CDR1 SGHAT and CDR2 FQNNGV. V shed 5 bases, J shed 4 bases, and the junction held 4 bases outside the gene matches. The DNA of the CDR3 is TGTGCCAGCAGCCCCGGACTAGCGGGAGGTTACAATGAGCAGTTCTTC. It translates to CASSPGLAGGYNEQFF.

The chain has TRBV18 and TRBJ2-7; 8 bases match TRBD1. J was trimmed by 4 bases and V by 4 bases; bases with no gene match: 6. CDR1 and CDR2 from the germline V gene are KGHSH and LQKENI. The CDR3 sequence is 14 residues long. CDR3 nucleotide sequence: TGTGCCAGCTCACTTGGGGACAGGCCTTACGAGCAGTACTTC. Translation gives CASSLGDRPYEQYF.

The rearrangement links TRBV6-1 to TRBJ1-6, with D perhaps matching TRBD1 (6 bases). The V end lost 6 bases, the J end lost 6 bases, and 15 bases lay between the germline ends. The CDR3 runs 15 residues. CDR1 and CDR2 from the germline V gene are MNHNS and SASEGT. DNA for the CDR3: TGTGCCAGCAGACGCCCGGGACAAATTAATTCACCCCTCCACTTT. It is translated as CASRRPGQINSPLHF.

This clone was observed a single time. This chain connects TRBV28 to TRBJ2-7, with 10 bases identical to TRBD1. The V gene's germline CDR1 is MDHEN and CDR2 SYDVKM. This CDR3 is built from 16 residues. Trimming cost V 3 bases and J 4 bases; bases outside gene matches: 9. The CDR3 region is CASSFAPGQGWYEQYF. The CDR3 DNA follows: TGTGCCAGCAGTTTTGCCCCGGGACAGGGGTGGTACGAGCAGTACTTC. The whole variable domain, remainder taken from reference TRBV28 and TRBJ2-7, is DVKVTQSSRYLVKRTGEKVFLECVQDMDHENMFWYRQDPGLGLRLIYFSYDVKMKEKGDIPEGYSVSREKKERFSLILESASTNQTSMYLCASSFAPGQGWYEQYFGPGTRLTVT.

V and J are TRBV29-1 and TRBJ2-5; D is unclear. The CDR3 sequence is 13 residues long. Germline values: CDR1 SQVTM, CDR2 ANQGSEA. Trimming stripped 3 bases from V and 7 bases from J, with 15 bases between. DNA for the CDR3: TGCAGCGTTGACCCAGACCCCCCGGGGACCCAGTACTTC. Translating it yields CSVDPDPPGTQYF.

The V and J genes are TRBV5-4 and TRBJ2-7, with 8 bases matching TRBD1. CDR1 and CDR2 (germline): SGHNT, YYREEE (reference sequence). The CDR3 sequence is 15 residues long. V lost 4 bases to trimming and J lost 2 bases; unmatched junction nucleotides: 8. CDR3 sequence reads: CASSDLGQATYEQYF. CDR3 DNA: TGTGCCAGCAGCGATTTGGGACAGGCCACCTACGAGCAGTACTTC.

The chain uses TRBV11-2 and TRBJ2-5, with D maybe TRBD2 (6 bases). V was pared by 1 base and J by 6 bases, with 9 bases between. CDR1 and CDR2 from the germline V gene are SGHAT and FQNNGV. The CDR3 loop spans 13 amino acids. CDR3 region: CASSLVLAQTQYF. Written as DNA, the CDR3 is TGTGCCAGCAGCTTAGTGCTAGCGCAGACCCAGTACTTC.

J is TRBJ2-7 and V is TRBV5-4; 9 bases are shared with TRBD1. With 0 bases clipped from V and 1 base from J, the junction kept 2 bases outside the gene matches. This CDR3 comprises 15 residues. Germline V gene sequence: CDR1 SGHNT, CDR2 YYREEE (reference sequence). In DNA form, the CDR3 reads TGTGCCAGCAGCTTGGGAGGACAGGGGTCCTACGAGCAGTACTTC. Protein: CASSLGGQGSYEQYF.

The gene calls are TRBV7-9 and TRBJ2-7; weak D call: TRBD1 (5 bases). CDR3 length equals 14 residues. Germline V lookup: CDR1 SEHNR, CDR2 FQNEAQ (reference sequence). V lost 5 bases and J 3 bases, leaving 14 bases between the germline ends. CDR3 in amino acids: CASSPSHRGYEQYF. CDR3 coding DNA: TGTGCCAGCAGCCCTTCTCATAGGGGCTACGAGCAGTACTTC.

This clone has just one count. The CDR3 is CASSQGQGVETQYF. The CDR3 DNA is TGTGCCAGCAGCCAGGGACAGGGGGTTGAGACCCAGTACTTC. The rearrangement links TRBV5-4 to TRBJ2-5, with 11 bases identical to TRBD1. The CDR3 consists of 14 residues. The ends lost 4 bases at V and 5 bases at J; junction bases unmatched: 4. Germline V lookup: CDR1 SGHNT, CDR2 YYREEE (reference sequence).

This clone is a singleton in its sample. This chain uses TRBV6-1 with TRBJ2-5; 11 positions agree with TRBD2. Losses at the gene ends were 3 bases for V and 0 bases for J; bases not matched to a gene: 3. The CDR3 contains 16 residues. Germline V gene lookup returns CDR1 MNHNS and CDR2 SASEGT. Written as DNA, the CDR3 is TGTGCCAGCAGTGAGGGGACTAGCGGTAACCAAGAGACCCAGTACTTC. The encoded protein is CASSEGTSGNQETQYF.

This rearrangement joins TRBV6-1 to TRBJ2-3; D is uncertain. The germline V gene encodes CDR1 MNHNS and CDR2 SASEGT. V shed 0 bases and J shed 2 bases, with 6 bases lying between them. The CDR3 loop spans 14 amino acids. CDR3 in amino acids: CASSEALVTDTQYF. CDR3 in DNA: TGTGCCAGCAGTGAAGCGCTGGTCACAGATACGCAGTATTTT.

Written as DNA, the CDR3 is TGTGCCAGTAGTGGCCGGAACACCGGGGAGCTGTTTTTT. Translation gives CASSGRNTGELFF. V and J are TRBV19 and TRBJ2-2; D remains ambiguous. Looked up from germline, CDR1 is LNHDA and CDR2 is SQIVND (reference sequence). The CDR3 is made up of 13 amino acids. Trimming pared 5 bases from V and 1 base from J, leaving 5 bases between.

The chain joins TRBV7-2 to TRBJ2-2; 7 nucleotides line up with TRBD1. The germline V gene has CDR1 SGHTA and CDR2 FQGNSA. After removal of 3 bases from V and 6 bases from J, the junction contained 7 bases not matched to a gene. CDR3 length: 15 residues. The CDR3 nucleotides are TGTGCCAGCAGCTTGGGTACAGGGGAAGCCGGGGAGCTGTTTTTT. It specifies CASSLGTGEAGELFF.

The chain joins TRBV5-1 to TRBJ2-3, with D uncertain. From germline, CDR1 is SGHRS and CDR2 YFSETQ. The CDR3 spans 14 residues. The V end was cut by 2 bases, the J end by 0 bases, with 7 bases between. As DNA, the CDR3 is TGCGCCAGCAGCTTTAGCACCAGCACAGATACGCAGTATTTT. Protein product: CASSFSTSTDTQYF.

CDR3 protein: CASSPGPPPPLGSGYTF. The CDR3 bases are TGTGCCAGCTCACCAGGGCCCCCGCCCCCGTTGGGATCTGGCTACACCTTC. The chain is built from TRBV18 and TRBJ1-2; D not certain. Trimming took off 2 bases at V and 7 bases at J, with 23 bases between the two ends. From germline, CDR1 is KGHSH and CDR2 LQKENI. The CDR3 covers 17 residues. Drawing the rest from reference TRBV18 and TRBJ1-2, the complete variable domain is NAGVMQNPRHLVRRRGQEARLRCSPMKGHSHVYWYRQLPEEGLKFMVYLQKENIIDESGMPKERFSAEFPKEGPSILRIQQVVRGDSAAYFCASSPGPPPPLGSGYTFGSGTRLTVV.

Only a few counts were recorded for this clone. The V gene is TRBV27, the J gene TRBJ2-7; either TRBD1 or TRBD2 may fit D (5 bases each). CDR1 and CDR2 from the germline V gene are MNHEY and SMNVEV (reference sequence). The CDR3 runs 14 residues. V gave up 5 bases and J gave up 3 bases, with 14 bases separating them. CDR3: CASSPRGPGYEQYF. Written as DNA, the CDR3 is TGTGCCAGCAGTCCTAGGGGACCAGGCTACGAGCAGTACTTC.

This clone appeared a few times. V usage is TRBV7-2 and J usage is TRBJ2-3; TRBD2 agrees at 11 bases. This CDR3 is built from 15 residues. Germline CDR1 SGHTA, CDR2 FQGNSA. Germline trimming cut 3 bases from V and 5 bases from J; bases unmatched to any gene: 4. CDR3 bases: TGTGCCAGCAGCTTTGTAGCGGGGGGGGAAGATACGCAGTATTTT. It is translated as CASSFVAGGEDTQYF.